This TCR beta chain was found in a study of blood T cell repertoires in COVID-19. Looking at the study overall: T cells, B-cell-depleted T cells, or PBMCs provided the cDNA or gDNA that served as material.

As processed by the authors: Using reference gene primer amplification, nucleated cell counts were estimated. Repertoires were generated with immunoSEQ multiplex PCR, while TCRdb's copy carries only in-frame clones and drops some. V, J and clone size reflect that table, while D and trimming were determined from the DNA. The top ten clones hold over 9% of a sample with under 300,000 clones, roughly 88% of them seen once. The CDR3 loop spans 16 amino acids. V was clipped by 2 bases and J by 8 bases, with 17 bases between them. The V gene's germline CDR1 is SGDLS and CDR2 YYNGEE. This clone was seen more than once but under ten times.

The chain combines TRBV9 with TRBJ1-6, with a weak D call TRBD1 (5 bases). The specimen was peripheral blood. The sequence was collected from an older man with acute or convalescent COVID-19. As DNA, the CDR3 is TGTGCCAGCAGCGTTACAGGTTATCACGGCGATTCACCCCTCCACTTT. Its protein is CASSVTGYHGDSPLHF.